This T cell receptor beta chain is drawn from a study of sequential checkpoint blockade in melanoma. Study-wide context: Both treatment sequences were followed by maintenance nivolumab. TCRβ was sequenced from DNA of about 96 pretreatment tumors. Twenty-two patients had matched tumor biopsies before treatment and at week 13 after nivolumab or ipilimumab alone.

Sequenced by immunoSEQ multiplex PCR; TCRdb stores in-frame clones only, minus some. Found here are roughly 7,000 clones, approximately 30% of them singletons; the top ten hold approximately 23%. V lost 5 bases to trimming and J lost 1 base, with 11 bases between them. The CDR3 spans 14 residues. Germline V gene data show CDR1 as MNHGY and CDR2 as SAAAGT. Treatment specified: randomized to nivolumab then ipilimumab (arm A) or the reverse (arm B). This clone turned up a few times. This sequence originates from a human donor with melanoma. Sample: tumor tissue (inferred from file names), taken from a patient given nivolumab and ipilimumab in sequence. The J gene is TRBJ1-1, the V gene TRBV6-8; no definite D call. In DNA form, the CDR3 reads TGTGCCAGCAGTAGACTTAAAGGGAACACTGAAGCTTTCTTT. Translation gives CASSRLKGNTEAFF.